These T cell receptor beta chains were read from a single sample in a study of a mutant IDH1 vaccine in newly diagnosed glioma. Sequenced by immunoSEQ multiplex PCR; TCRdb stores in-frame clones only, minus some. The sample has under 65,000 clones, about 74% seen once. Material: PBMCs, obtained from a glioma patient treated with radiotherapy, temozolomide or both. The receptors shown here come from a woman in her thirties or forties with glioma. Each CDR3 is given with its conserved first and last residue. The D gene is left open where the match is weak. Clone sizes are given selectively: once, few, many, or a class where the clone is expanded.

.	TRBV7-2	.	TRBJ1-4	CASSLVEGGEKLFF	TGTGCCAGCAGCTTAGTGGAGGGGGGGGAAAAACTGTTTTTT
TRBD1	TRBV10-3	.	TRBJ2-3	CAISERGQGGSLGTDTQYF	TGTGCCATCAGTGAGAGGGGACAGGGTGGAAGTTTGGGCACAGATACGCAGTATTTT
.	TRBV2	.	TRBJ2-5	CASSAQGTEGETQYF	TGTGCCAGCAGTGCCCAGGGGACGGAGGGAGAGACCCAGTACTTC
TRBD1	TRBV30	few	TRBJ1-6	CAFLTGGPSYNSPLHF	TGTGCCTTCCTTACAGGGGGCCCCTCCTATAATTCACCCCTCCACTTT
TRBD2	TRBV5-4	.	TRBJ2-3	CASSPRLAGGTDTQYF	TGTGCCAGCAGCCCCCGACTAGCGGGGGGGACAGATACGCAGTATTTT
TRBD1	TRBV5-1	.	TRBJ1-2	CASPRGENYGYTF	TGCGCCAGCCCCAGGGGGGAGAACTATGGCTACACCTTC
TRBD1	TRBV5-5	.	TRBJ1-1	CASSWGTGNEAFF	TGTGCCAGCAGCTGGGGGACAGGGAATGAAGCTTTCTTT
.	TRBV7-9	.	TRBJ2-7	CASSARDEQYF	TGTGCCAGCAGCGCTAGGGACGAGCAGTACTTC
.	TRBV11-2	.	TRBJ1-4	CASSDTSGKKLFF	TGTGCCAGCAGCGATACAAGTGGGAAAAAACTGTTTTTT
.	TRBV10-1	.	TRBJ1-2	CASSEQLDYGYTF	TGCGCCAGCAGCGAACAGCTGGACTATGGCTACACCTTC
.	TRBV4-3	.	TRBJ1-2	CASSQGNSGRDSGYTF	TGCGCCAGCAGCCAGGGGAATTCCGGCAGGGACTCTGGCTACACCTTC
.	TRBV7-9	.	TRBJ2-7	CASSLANYEQYF	TGTGCCAGCAGCTTAGCCAACTACGAGCAGTACTTC
.	TRBV20-1	once	TRBJ2-7	CSAQGTYEQYF	TGCAGTGCTCAGGGGACCTACGAGCAGTACTTC
TRBD1	TRBV7-2	.	TRBJ1-2	CASSLVWGQENYGYTF	TGTGCCAGCAGCTTAGTCTGGGGACAGGAGAACTATGGCTACACCTTC
.	TRBV15	.	TRBJ1-1	CATSRDSLGRLNTEAFF	TGTGCCACCAGCAGAGATTCTCTAGGACGCCTGAACACTGAAGCTTTCTTT
.	TRBV7-8	.	TRBJ2-2	CASPSSLGSATGELFF	TGTGCCAGCCCCTCCAGTCTAGGCAGCGCCACCGGGGAGCTGTTTTTT
.	TRBV19	.	TRBJ1-1	CASRVDWGDLNTEAFF	TGTGCCAGTAGGGTGGACTGGGGGGACCTGAACACTGAAGCTTTCTTT
TRBD1	TRBV19	.	TRBJ1-1	CASSGSRTGIGEAFF	TGTGCCAGTAGTGGGTCCAGGACAGGGATCGGGGAAGCTTTCTTT
TRBD2	TRBV5-6	.	TRBJ2-1	CASSWGLAPSLGSYNEQFF	TGTGCCAGCAGCTGGGGACTAGCTCCCTCGCTGGGTTCCTACAATGAGCAGTTCTTC
.	TRBV23-1	few	TRBJ1-4	CASSQSDGNEKLFF	TGCGCCAGCAGTCAATCGGACGGGAATGAAAAACTGTTTTTT
.	TRBV5-1	.	TRBJ2-5	CASSLERLETQYF	TGCGCCAGCAGCTTGGAGCGGTTAGAGACCCAGTACTTC
.	TRBV29-1	few	TRBJ1-1	CSVEAGPSTEAFF	TGCAGCGTTGAAGCCGGGCCTTCCACTGAAGCTTTCTTT